This TCR beta chain was retrieved from a study of vaccination and CD4 T cells after COVID-19. Study overall: The cells in question were stimulated using overlapping spike peptides derived from SARS-CoV-2, HCoV-NL63, HCoV-OC43 and HCoV-229E.

Study-level results: Among reactive clones from convalescent patients, a median roughly 86% appeared only post-vaccination.

Germline CDR1 DFQATT, CDR2 SNEGSKA (reference sequence). The CDR3 contains 12 residues. Comments on this clonotype: What it recognizes is unknown.

Cultured CD4+ T cell DNA was sequenced using the Oncomine TCR Beta short-read assay. TCRdb independently ran MiXCR on the PCR reads; one entry per CDR3 protein. This repertoire shows about 20,000 distinct CDR3 sequences, approximately 49% found once; its top ten account for around an eighth. The treatment here: approximately 11-day PBMC culture with coronavirus spike peptide pools or control peptides (ViraFEST assay). ViraFEST grew antigen-specific T cells using peptide pools, then sequenced TCRs. Spanning March to December 2020, the positive PCR dates came before US Alpha, Beta and Delta variants. Sequencing used CD4+ T cells from blood, cultured in vitro. The chain is built from TRBV20-1 and TRBJ2-5, with 8 bases identical to TRBD2. The sequence derives from a human donor who had recovered from COVID-19. This chain's CDR3 is CSRGGRGETQYF. CDR3 sequence (DNA): TGCTCCCGCGGGGGGAGAGGCGAGACCCAGTACTTC.